The TCR beta chain under discussion was sequenced for a study of cytomegalovirus exposure and HLA in healthy donors. Findings and caveats of the study: Equally common other TCR beta chains were less clonally expanded than HLA-associated ones, a later analysis found.

In its sample, this clone was seen a few times. What it recognizes is unknown. The PCR employed 60 Vbeta primers together with 13 Jbeta primers. Assay: immunoSEQ multiplex PCR; the TCRdb copy retains only in-frame clones and omits some. This table has 80,000 or so clones, 60% to 80% appearing once. The ends were cut back, 8 bases at V and 5 bases at J, with 19 bases in the middle. CDR1 and CDR2 from the germline V gene are MDHEN and SYDVKM. The CDR3 length is 15 residues. Sequencing was carried out using PBMCs. V usage is TRBV28 and J usage is TRBJ1-5, with D possibly TRBD1 on 5 matching bases. This TCR was sampled from a woman aged 40 to 50 in good health and CMV-seronegative. Here the CDR3 DNA reads TGTGCCAGCCGATTGGGGCAGGGAGGCCATCAGCCCCAGCATTTT. Its translation: CASRLGQGGHQPQHF.